This T cell receptor (beta chain) was recovered during a study of Ad26.COV2.S vaccination and SARS-CoV-2 variants. Study-level information: Each vaccinee took Ad26.COV2.S intramuscularly, once or twice 56 days apart.

Remarks on this clone: The antigen remains undetermined. Its ends do not fully match the called genes, so a read error is possible.

Points from the study as a whole: Those who received the vaccine showed greater spike-specific TCR breadth than those given placebo.

Treatment denoted: roughly 18 received Ad26.COV2.S at low or high dose, single or two shots; a few received placebo; per-sample allocation not given. Samples were taken on day 63 after the first vaccine or placebo injection. The donor's status was that of an adult aged 18-55 years in Boston. Its platform was an Ad26 vector, and its expressed antigen was Wuhan-strain SARS-CoV-2 spike. Method: immunoSEQ multiplex PCR; TCRdb's copy keeps in-frame clones and lacks some. In the table there are 300,000 to 400,000 clones, about 88% of which are singletons. CDR1 and CDR2 from the germline V gene are KGHSH and LQKENI. The CDR3 runs to 15 residues.

The V and J genes are TRBV18 and TRBJ2-2; no definite D call. The specimen was peripheral blood, collected in a trial of Ad26.COV2.S vaccine versus placebo. This sequence was found in a person between 18 and 60 years old who received the Ad26.COV2.S COVID-19 vaccine or a placebo. Here the CDR3 reads CASSLGNVNSGELFF. CDR3 in DNA: TGTGCCAGCTCTCTCGGAAATGTCAACAGCGGGGAGCTGTTTTTT.